This entry describes one T cell receptor (beta chain). The germline V gene has CDR1 MNHNS and CDR2 SASEGT. Trimming cost V 0 bases and J 4 bases, with 13 bases left between them. The CDR3 extends over 16 amino acids. These data come from a study of blood T cell repertoires in COVID-19. Study details: Samples taken during acute and convalescent COVID-19 were collected in the United States, Italy and Spain. PBMCs, B-cell-depleted T cells, or T cells provided the cDNA or gDNA that made up the material.

In the original analysis: For nucleated cells, counts were estimated from reference gene primer amplification. TCRdb keeps only in-frame clones here, not all; method: immunoSEQ multiplex PCR. V and J calls and clone size follow that table, whereas D and trimming were derived from the DNA. This table has 120,000 or so clones, 55% to 75% appearing once. Sequenced sample: peripheral blood. The sequence came from a woman in her 70s with acute or convalescent COVID-19. This chain links TRBV6-1 with TRBJ1-5; TRBD1 might be the D (5 bases). CDR3 DNA: TGTGCCAGCAGTGAAGCCATCGCACACAGGAATCAGCCCCAGCATTTT. Translating it yields CASSEAIAHRNQPQHF.